The sequence of this TCR beta chain was determined in a study of tumor and adjacent non-tumor tissue in lung cancer. Three rounds of nested PCR, following a modified ARM-PCR protocol, produced the TCRbeta library. TCRdb re-called the multiplex PCR reads with MiXCR, one entry per CDR3 protein. The sample carries about 200,000 distinct CDR3 sequences, around 70% recorded once. The template was RNA from unsorted bulk tissue. Turning to this clonotype: No antigen is known for it. The conserved phenylalanine or tryptophan is not found at the CDR3 terminus, so this likely reflects a read error.

General study points: Tumor tissue had significantly higher TCR diversity than normal lung. Patients with more diverse tumor TCRs had worse survival.

The germline gives CDR1 MNHEY, CDR2 SVGAGI. V shed 0 bases and J shed 5 bases, with 10 bases lying between them. This CDR3 is built from 14 residues. The receptor's source is a man between 60 and 75 years old with non-small cell lung cancer. The genes are TRBV6-5 and TRBJ1-1; no clear D gene. Sequenced input: lung tumor tissue. In DNA, the CDR3 is TGTGCCAGCAGTTACTCGATCTGGACTACTGAAGCTTTCCTT. This sequence encodes CASSYSIWTTEAFL.